This T cell receptor (beta chain) was captured in a study of CD8+ T cells in alopecia areata. For the study at large: Twice daily, treated patients received 5 to 10 mg of oral tofacitinib. Scoring of severity for treated patients was based on percentage of affected scalp area. Study-wide findings and caveats: The study also sequences resident alphabeta T cells of normal skin in scalp samples.

This clone was recorded only once. Its specificity is unknown. The sequencing template was cDNA reverse transcribed from extracted RNA. Here immunoSEQ multiplex PCR was the method, and the copy in TCRdb shows in-frame clones only, minus some. This sample has some 180,000 clones; roughly 46% occur once, and the top ten carry about 9.4%. Treatment described: oral pan-JAK inhibitor, 5-10 mg twice daily. Lesional scalp punch biopsies and peripheral blood came from alopecia areata patients. The CDR3 runs to 14 residues. CDR1 and CDR2 (germline): ENHRY, SYGVKD. V lost 10 bases, J lost 0 bases, and 5 bases stayed unmatched.

J is TRBJ2-2 and V is TRBV10-3; 7 bases are shared with TRBD1. This clonotype was sampled from a human donor with alopecia areata. The sample was CD8+ T cells sorted from blood, taken around week 52, from a patient treated with tofacitinib. CDR3: CATWDRSNTGELFF. DNA for the CDR3: TGTGCCACCTGGGACAGATCGAACACCGGGGAGCTGTTTTTT.